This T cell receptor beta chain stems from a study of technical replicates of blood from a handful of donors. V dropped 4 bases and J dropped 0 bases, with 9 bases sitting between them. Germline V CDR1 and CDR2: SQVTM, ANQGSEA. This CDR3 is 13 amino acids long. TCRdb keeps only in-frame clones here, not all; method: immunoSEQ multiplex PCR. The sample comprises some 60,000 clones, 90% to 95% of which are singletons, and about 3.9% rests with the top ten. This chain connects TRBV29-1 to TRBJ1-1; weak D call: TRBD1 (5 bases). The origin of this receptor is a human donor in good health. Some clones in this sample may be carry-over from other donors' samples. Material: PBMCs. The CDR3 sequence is CSVGKDMNTEAFF. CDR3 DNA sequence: TGCAGCGTTGGGAAGGACATGAACACTGAAGCTTTCTTT. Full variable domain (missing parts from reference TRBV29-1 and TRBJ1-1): SAVISQKPSRDICQRGTSLTIQCQVDSQVTMMFWYRQQPGQSLTLIATANQGSEATYESGFVIDKFPISRPNLTFSTLTVSNMSPEDSSIYLCSVGKDMNTEAFFGQGTRLTVV.